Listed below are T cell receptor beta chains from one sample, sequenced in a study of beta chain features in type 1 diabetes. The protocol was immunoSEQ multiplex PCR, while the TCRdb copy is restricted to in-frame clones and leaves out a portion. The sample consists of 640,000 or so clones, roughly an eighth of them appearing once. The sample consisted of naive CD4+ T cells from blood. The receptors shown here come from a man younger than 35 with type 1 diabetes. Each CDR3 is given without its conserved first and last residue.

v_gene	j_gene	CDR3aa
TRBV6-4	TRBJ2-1	ASSDVGGGHNEQF
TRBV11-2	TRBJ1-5	ASSAQGAHGQPQH
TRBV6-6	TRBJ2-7	ASSRQSTGHTYEQY
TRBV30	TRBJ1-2	AWSGTGGRPYGYT
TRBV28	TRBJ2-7	ASSPLRISYEQY
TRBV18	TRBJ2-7	ASSLGEYEQY
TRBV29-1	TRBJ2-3	SVESRLVLDTQY
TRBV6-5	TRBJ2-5	ASKGLAGRETQY
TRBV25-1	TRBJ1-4	ASSDAPGQGLGEKLF
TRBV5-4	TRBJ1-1	ASSWDRETYEAF
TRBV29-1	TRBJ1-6	SVGEGSSPLH
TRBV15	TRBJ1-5	ATSRDSWQGGQPQH
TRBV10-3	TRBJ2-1	AISEGNEQF
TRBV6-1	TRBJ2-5	ASSADLGVPLQTQY
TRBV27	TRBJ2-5	ASSLGLAGGPYQETQY
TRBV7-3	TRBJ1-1	ASSTTGHPNTEAF
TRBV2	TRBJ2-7	ASSVEYEQY
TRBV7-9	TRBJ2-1	ASRFLGVGKDEQF
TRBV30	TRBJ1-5	AWSREGNQPQH
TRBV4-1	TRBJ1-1	ASSHQQNTEAF
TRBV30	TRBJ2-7	AWGQTGAGSNEQY
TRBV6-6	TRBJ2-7	ASSKTSYEQY
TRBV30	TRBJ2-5	ARDRVQETQY
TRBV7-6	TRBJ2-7	ASSLEAPPVEQY
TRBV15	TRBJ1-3	ATNLDRVPGNTIY
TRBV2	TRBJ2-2	ASLRTSGGTGELF
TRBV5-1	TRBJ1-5	ASSLEGQGSQPQH
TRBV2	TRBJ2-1	ASREDRSQF
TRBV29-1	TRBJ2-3	SVRLYTDTQY
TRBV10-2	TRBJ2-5	ASSLTGGTAETQY